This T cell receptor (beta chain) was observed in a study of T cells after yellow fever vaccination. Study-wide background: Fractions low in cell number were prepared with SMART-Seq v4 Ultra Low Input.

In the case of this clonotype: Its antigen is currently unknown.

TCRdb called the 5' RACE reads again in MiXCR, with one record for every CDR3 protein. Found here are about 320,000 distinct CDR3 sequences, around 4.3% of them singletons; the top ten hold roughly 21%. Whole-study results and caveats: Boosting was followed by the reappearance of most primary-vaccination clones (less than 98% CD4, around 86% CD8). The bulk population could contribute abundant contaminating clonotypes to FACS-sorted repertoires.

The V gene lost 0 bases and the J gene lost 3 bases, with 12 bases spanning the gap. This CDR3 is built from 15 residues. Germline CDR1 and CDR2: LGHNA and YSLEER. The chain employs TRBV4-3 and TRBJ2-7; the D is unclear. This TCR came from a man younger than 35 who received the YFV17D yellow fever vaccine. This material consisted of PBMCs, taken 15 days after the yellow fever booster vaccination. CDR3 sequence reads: CASSQDRNPRYEQYF. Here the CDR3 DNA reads TGCGCCAGCAGCCAAGATCGTAACCCACGCTACGAGCAGTACTTC.